The 21 T cell receptor beta chains reported below all come from one sample, sequenced in a study of blood T cell repertoires in COVID-19. Data came from immunoSEQ multiplex PCR; TCRdb stores just in-frame clones and leaves some out. The sample holds approximately 110,000 clones, roughly 88% seen once. The source material was peripheral blood. These receptors all stem from a woman of 80 years or more with active or convalescent COVID-19.

The chain joins TRBV5-1 to TRBJ2-7, with 8 bases lining up with TRBD1. The V segment lost 4 bases and the J segment 3 bases; nucleotides outside the gene matches: 6. The CDR3 is made up of 14 amino acids. From germline, CDR1 is SGHRS and CDR2 YFSETQ. DNA for the CDR3: TGCGCCAGCAGCGTCCGGGACAGGAACTACGAGCAGTACTTC. This codes for CASSVRDRNYEQYF.

This clone was observed a single time. The chain couples TRBV27 to TRBJ2-2; the D gene is possibly TRBD1 (5 bases). The CDR3 contains 15 residues. Germline V gene sequence: CDR1 MNHEY, CDR2 SMNVEV (reference sequence). The V end lost 0 bases, the J end lost 3 bases, and 8 bases lay between the germline ends. The CDR3 DNA is TGTGCCAGCAGTTTATCAGGGGTCCACACCGGGGAGCTGTTTTTT. Translation: CASSLSGVHTGELFF.

This clone was seen only a few times. This chain links TRBV7-9 with TRBJ1-1, with TRBD1 as a possible D gene (5 bases). The CDR3 spans 12 residues. V was pared by 1 base and J by 10 bases, with 10 bases between. Germline-derived CDR1 and CDR2 are SEHNR and FQNEAQ (reference sequence). The CDR3 sequence is CASSLGGAGAFF. DNA for the CDR3: TGTGCCAGCAGCTTAGGCGGGGCCGGAGCTTTCTTT.

The rearrangement uses TRBV18 and TRBJ2-2, with D unclear. CDR3 length: 16 amino acids. V lost 3 bases and J 0 bases, leaving 11 bases between the germline ends. CDR1 and CDR2 from the germline V gene are KGHSH and LQKENI. In nucleotides, the CDR3 is TGTGCCAGCTCACCCCAGAGGCTAGCGAACACCGGGGAGCTGTTTTTT. It specifies CASSPQRLANTGELFF.

The CDR3 nucleotides are TGTGCCAGCAGCTTGACCTTCGGACAGAGCTACGAGCAGTACTTC. Its translation: CASSLTFGQSYEQYF. This sequence joins TRBV5-6 and TRBJ2-7; tentative D call: TRBD1 (6 bases). Germline V gene sequence: CDR1 SGHDT, CDR2 YYEEEE. V was cut by 1 base and J by 3 bases, with 14 bases left in between. CDR3 length: 15 amino acids.

J is TRBJ2-6 and V is TRBV2; weak D call: TRBD2 (5 bases). Germline values: CDR1 SNHLY, CDR2 FYNNEI. The CDR3 contains 15 residues. V lost 3 bases, J lost 4 bases, and 10 bases lay in between. The DNA of the CDR3 is TGTGCCAGCAGTGATGAGGGAGTCGGGGCCAACGTCCTGACTTTC. Amino acids: CASSDEGVGANVLTF.

The V call is TRBV18, the J call TRBJ1-1; maybe TRBD1 (6 bases). This CDR3 region has 15 residues. The germline gives CDR1 KGHSH, CDR2 LQKENI. The ends were cut back, 2 bases at V and 4 bases at J, with 14 bases in the middle. The CDR3 bases are TGTGCCAGCTCACCAGAGGGGGGGGCGCGCACTGAAGCTTTCTTT. Translating it yields CASSPEGGARTEAFF.

The chain has TRBV30 and TRBJ1-1; D gene unclear. V shed 2 bases and J shed 1 base, with 11 bases lying between them. The CDR3 runs to 14 residues. Germline-derived CDR1 and CDR2 are GTSNPN and SVGIG (reference sequence). This CDR3 reads CAWSHLGGNTEAFF. DNA of the CDR3: TGTGCCTGGAGTCACTTGGGAGGGAACACTGAAGCTTTCTTT.

The gene calls are TRBV10-3 and TRBJ2-5; D remains ambiguous. Germline CDR1 reads ENHRY; CDR2 reads SYGVKD. V lost 0 bases to trimming and J lost 5 bases, with 13 bases between them. The length of the CDR3 is 15 residues. The chain's CDR3 is CAISESTGSGETQYF. The DNA of the CDR3 is TGTGCCATCAGTGAGTCGACGGGTTCTGGCGAGACCCAGTACTTC.

This clone was counted a single time. This rearrangement joins TRBV9 to TRBJ1-2; 8 nucleotides line up with TRBD1. The junction had 12 bases not matched to a gene; V was cut back by 4 bases and J by 4 bases. CDR1 SGDLS and CDR2 YYNGEE come from the germline V gene. The CDR3 contains 16 residues. The CDR3: CASSKVSGQAGYGYTF. The CDR3 DNA follows: TGTGCCAGCAGCAAAGTCTCGGGACAGGCAGGCTATGGCTACACCTTC. The whole variable domain, filled in from reference TRBV9 and TRBJ1-2, reads DSGVTQTPKHLITATGQRVTLRCSPRSGDLSVYWYQQSLDQGLQFLIQYYNGEERAKGNILERFSAQQFPDLHSELNLSSLELGDSALYFCASSKVSGQAGYGYTFGSGTRLTVV.

The chain is built from TRBV12-3 or TRBV12-4 and TRBJ2-3; 8 nucleotides agree with TRBD1. The CDR3 sequence is 13 residues long. V lost 5 bases to trimming and J lost 7 bases; unmatched junction nucleotides: 5. The CDR3 region has the DNA TGTGCCAGCAGTCTCCAGGGGGCAAATACGCAGTATTTT. Translated: CASSLQGANTQYF.

The chain employs TRBV12-3 or TRBV12-4 and TRBJ2-7; the match to TRBD2 covers 9 bases. Trimming at V came to 6 bases and at J to 7 bases, leaving 7 bases not matched to a gene. There are 13 residues in the CDR3. CDR3 region: CASRGLAVWEQYF. The CDR3 DNA reads as TGTGCCAGCAGGGGACTAGCCGTTTGGGAGCAGTACTTC.

The chain employs TRBV29-1 and TRBJ1-1; TRBD1 is a possible D gene (6 bases). V gave up 7 bases and J gave up 3 bases, with 15 bases separating them. CDR1 is SQVTM and CDR2 is ANQGSEA in the germline V gene. The CDR3 extends over 13 amino acids. CDR3 nucleotide sequence: TGCAGCGGCCGATACAGGGCTGACACTGAAGCTTTCTTT. It codes for CSGRYRADTEAFF.

The sample holds a few counts of this clone. V and J are TRBV25-1 and TRBJ1-6; 7 nucleotides match TRBD1. CDR1 and CDR2 from the germline V gene are MGHDK and SYGVNS. The CDR3 runs 15 residues. After removal of 3 bases from V and 6 bases from J, the junction contained 5 bases not matched to a gene. This chain's CDR3 is CASSEQGGPNSPLHF. DNA for the CDR3: TGTGCCAGCAGTGAGCAGGGGGGACCTAATTCACCCCTCCACTTT.

The V gene is TRBV9, the J gene TRBJ2-1; 8 bases are shared with TRBD1. J gave up 9 bases and V 0 bases, and 8 bases lay outside the gene matches. This CDR3 is built from 15 residues. The germline V gene encodes CDR1 SGDLS and CDR2 YYNGEE. The CDR3 sequence: CASSVVSGGGIEQFF. In DNA form, the CDR3 reads TGTGCCAGCAGCGTAGTGTCAGGGGGCGGGATTGAGCAGTTCTTC.

This chain uses TRBV4-1 with TRBJ2-2; TRBD1 might be the D (6 bases). Per the germline V gene, CDR1 is MGHRA and CDR2 is YSYEKL. The CDR3 contains 13 residues. The V gene lost 7 bases and the J gene lost 7 bases, with 13 bases spanning the gap. Here the CDR3 reads CASNRVGGGELFF. The CDR3 DNA reads TGCGCCAGCAACAGGGTTGGTGGCGGGGAGCTGTTTTTT.

This chain uses TRBV5-6 with TRBJ2-3; 8 nucleotides align to TRBD2. CDR1 is SGHDT, CDR2 YYEEEE, per germline. V trimming: 3 bases; J trimming: 4 bases; junction bases outside the gene matches: 13. This CDR3 contains 17 residues. This CDR3 is CASSWGVSGKLADTQYF. CDR3 nucleotide sequence: TGTGCCAGCAGCTGGGGGGTTAGCGGGAAATTGGCAGATACGCAGTATTTT.

The chain carries TRBV28 and TRBJ2-5, with 7 bases fitting TRBD1. Per germline, CDR1 MDHEN and CDR2 SYDVKM. The CDR3 runs to 14 residues. V was pared by 8 bases and J by 4 bases, with 10 bases of the junction left unmatched. The CDR3 region is CASARQGVGETQYF. CDR3 DNA: TGTGCCAGCGCCCGGCAGGGGGTAGGAGAGACCCAGTACTTC.

The chain uses TRBV9 and TRBJ2-1, with TRBD1 matching over 9 bases. The CDR3 sequence is 16 residues long. Germline V lookup: CDR1 SGDLS, CDR2 YYNGEE. Trimming took 1 base from V and 2 from J; bases not matched to a gene: 4. The CDR3 bases are TGTGCCAGCAGCGTAACGGGGGACAGGGCCTACAATGAGCAGTTCTTC. Its translation: CASSVTGDRAYNEQFF. Using reference TRBV9 and TRBJ2-1 for the parts outside the CDR3, the full variable domain is DSGVTQTPKHLITATGQRVTLRCSPRSGDLSVYWYQQSLDQGLQFLIQYYNGEERAKGNILERFSAQQFPDLHSELNLSSLELGDSALYFCASSVTGDRAYNEQFFGPGTRLTVL.

This chain connects TRBV7-9 to TRBJ2-1; 8 bases are a match to TRBD2. CDR3 length: 15 amino acids. V gave up 5 bases and J gave up 7 bases; unmatched junction bases: 10. Germline CDR1 SEHNR, CDR2 FQNEAQ (reference sequence). In DNA, the CDR3 is TGTGCCAGCAGCCCGCCCGGGACTAGGTTAAATGAGCAGTTCTTC. Its protein is CASSPPGTRLNEQFF.

The rearrangement joins TRBV19 to TRBJ1-4; D may be TRBD1 (5 bases). The CDR3 extends over 16 amino acids. Trimming pared 2 bases from V and 5 bases from J, leaving 15 bases between. The V gene's germline CDR1 is LNHDA and CDR2 SQIVND (reference sequence). CDR3 sequence reads: CASSIRLTGLNEKLFF. DNA of the CDR3: TGTGCCAGTAGTATACGCCTAACAGGACTAAATGAAAAACTGTTTTTT.